This T cell receptor (beta chain) came from a study of T-cell memory formation after mild COVID-19. Trimming took off 4 bases at V and 4 bases at J, with 9 bases between the two ends. CDR1 and CDR2 from the germline V gene are SGHRS and YFSETQ. This CDR3 is built from 13 residues. Each CDR3 protein is one row after TCRdb ran MiXCR on the 5' RACE reads. The sample includes a few hundred thousand distinct CDR3 sequences, 13% to 15% seen only once; the top ten take around 20%. This sequence was found in a man aged 18 to 29 who had mild COVID-19 (a few samples of this study predate the infection). Cell type and time point are not known. Sequenced input: PBMCs or a T cell subset sorted from them (not recorded which). The chain recombines TRBV5-1 with TRBJ2-1; D unresolved. In DNA form, the CDR3 reads TGCGCCAGCAGCATGACCCAGTACAATGAGCAGTTCTTC. It encodes CASSMTQYNEQFF. The complete variable domain, with remaining parts taken from reference TRBV5-1 and TRBJ2-1, reads KAGVTQTPRYLIKTRGQQVTLSCSPISGHRSVSWYQQTPGQGLQFLFEYFSETQRNKGNFPGRFSGRQFSNSRSEMNVSTLELGDSALYLCASSMTQYNEQFFGPGTRLTVL.